This TCR beta chain is from a study of T cell responses to AZD1222 COVID-19 vaccine. Findings and limits, study-wide: At 160-218 and 743-854, vaccine-associated CD4 TCRs were dominant, and they spanned spike. Repertoires were sampled only after the peak T cell response. Baseline seropositivity characterized only a handful of AZD1222 recipients.

Using immunoSEQ multiplex PCR, the repertoire was profiled, and TCRdb retains in-frame clones only, with some absent. The sample lists about 120,000 clones; around 87% were seen once. Germline values: CDR1 SGHTA, CDR2 FQGNSA. CDR3 length: 14 residues. V lost 4 bases to trimming and J lost 2 bases, with 12 bases between them. A remark on this clone: The antigen remains unidentified.

This chain connects TRBV7-2 to TRBJ2-7, with D possibly matching TRBD1 (5 bases). This clonotype was obtained from an adult in good health. Sample: peripheral blood, taken on day 0 of AZD1222 vaccination. Here the CDR3 reads CASSSDRGPYEQYF. The CDR3, as DNA: TGTGCCAGCAGCTCAGATAGGGGCCCCTACGAGCAGTACTTC.